This T cell receptor beta chain stems from a study of vaccination effects on CD4 cells after COVID-19. Study-wide findings and caveats: Late post-vaccination samples showed marked contraction of infection- and vaccine-induced clones.

The germline V gene has CDR1 DFQATT and CDR2 SNEGSKA (reference sequence). This CDR3 has 10 amino acids. Trimming removed 6 bases at V and 12 bases at J, with 14 bases between. Having been cultured for 10 days, the cells underwent CD4+ T cell isolation. On days 3 and 7, fresh IL-2 medium replaced half the medium. Generated by immunoSEQ multiplex PCR, the TCRdb table keeps only in-frame clones and is missing some. Among around 46,000 clones, around 63% were seen once, and the ten largest hold nearly 5.5%. For this clone: The antigen is unknown.

J is TRBJ1-1 and V is TRBV20-1; a possible D gene is TRBD1 (6 bases). Sequences were derived from CD4+ T cells from PBMCs cultured without peptide, sampled before COVID-19 vaccination. The clonotype originates from a human donor who received a COVID-19 vaccine. CDR3 sequence reads: CSARTERPFF. The CDR3 DNA reads TGCAGTGCCCGGACAGAGAGACCTTTCTTT.